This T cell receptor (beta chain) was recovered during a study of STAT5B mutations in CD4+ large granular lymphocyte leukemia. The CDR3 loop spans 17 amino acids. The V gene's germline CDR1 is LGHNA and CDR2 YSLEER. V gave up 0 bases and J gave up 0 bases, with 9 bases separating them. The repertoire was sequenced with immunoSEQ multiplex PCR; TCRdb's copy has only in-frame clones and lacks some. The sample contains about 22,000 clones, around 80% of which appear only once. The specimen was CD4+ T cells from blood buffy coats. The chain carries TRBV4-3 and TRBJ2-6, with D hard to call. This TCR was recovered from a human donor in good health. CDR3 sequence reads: CASSQEGSSSGANVLTF. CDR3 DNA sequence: TGCGCCAGCAGCCAAGAAGGGTCCAGCTCTGGGGCCAACGTCCTGACTTTC.